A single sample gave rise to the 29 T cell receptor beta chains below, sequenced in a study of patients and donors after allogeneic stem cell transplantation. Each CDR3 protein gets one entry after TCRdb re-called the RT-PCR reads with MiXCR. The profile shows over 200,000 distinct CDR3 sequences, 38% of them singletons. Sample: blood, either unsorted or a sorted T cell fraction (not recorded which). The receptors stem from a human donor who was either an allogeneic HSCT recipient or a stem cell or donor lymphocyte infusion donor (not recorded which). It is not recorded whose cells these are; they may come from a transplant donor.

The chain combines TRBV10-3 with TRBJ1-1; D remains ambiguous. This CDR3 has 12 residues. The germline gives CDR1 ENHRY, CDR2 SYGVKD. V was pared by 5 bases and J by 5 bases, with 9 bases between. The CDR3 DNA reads TGTGCCATCAGTCCGGCCGAGACTGAAGCTTTCTTT. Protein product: CAISPAETEAFF.

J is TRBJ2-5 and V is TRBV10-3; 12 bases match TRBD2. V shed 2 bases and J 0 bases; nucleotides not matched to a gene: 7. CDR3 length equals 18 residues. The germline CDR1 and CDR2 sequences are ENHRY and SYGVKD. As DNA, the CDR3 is TGTGCCATCAGTGAGCCGGGTACTAGCGGGGGGTACCAAGAGACCCAGTACTTC. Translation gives CAISEPGTSGGYQETQYF.

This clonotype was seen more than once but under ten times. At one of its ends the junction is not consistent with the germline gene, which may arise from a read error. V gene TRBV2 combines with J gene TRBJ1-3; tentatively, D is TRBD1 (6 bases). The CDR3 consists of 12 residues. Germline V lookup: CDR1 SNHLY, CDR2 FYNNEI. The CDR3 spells CASSGGSTGYNF. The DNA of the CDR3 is TGTGCCTCCAGCGGGGGGTCCACAGGGTATAATTTT.

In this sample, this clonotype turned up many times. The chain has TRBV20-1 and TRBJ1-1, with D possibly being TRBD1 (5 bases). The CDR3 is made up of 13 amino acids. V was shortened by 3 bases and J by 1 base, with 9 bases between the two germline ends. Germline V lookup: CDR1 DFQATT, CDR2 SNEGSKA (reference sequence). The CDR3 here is CSARGTGNTEAFF. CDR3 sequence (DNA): TGCAGTGCTAGGGGGACGGGGAACACTGAAGCTTTCTTT.

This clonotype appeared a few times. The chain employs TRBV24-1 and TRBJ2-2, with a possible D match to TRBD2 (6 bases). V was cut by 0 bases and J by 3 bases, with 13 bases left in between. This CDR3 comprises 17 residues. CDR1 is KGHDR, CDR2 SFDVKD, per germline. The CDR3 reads CATSDLHGGPDTGELFF. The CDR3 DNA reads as TGTGCCACCAGTGATTTGCATGGAGGGCCGGACACCGGGGAGCTGTTTTTT.

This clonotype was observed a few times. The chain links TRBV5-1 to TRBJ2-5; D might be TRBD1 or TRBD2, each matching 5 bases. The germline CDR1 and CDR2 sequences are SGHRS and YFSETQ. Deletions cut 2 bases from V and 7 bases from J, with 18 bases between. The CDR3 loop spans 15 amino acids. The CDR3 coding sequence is TGCGCCAGCAGCTTCGGGGAGCTTGACAGCGGGACCCAGTACTTC. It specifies CASSFGELDSGTQYF.

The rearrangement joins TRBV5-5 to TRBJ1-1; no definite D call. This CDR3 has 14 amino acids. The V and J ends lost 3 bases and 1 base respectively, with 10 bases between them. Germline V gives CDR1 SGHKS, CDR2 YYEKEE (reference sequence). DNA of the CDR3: TGTGCCAGCAGCTGGGAGGACGGGAACACTGAAGCTTTCTTT. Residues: CASSWEDGNTEAFF.

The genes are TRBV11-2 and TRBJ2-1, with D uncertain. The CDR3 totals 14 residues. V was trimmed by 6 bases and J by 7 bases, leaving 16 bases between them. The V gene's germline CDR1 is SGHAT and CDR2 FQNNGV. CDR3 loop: CASRTMTLRNEQFF. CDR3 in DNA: TGTGCCAGCAGGACCATGACACTCAGGAATGAGCAGTTCTTC. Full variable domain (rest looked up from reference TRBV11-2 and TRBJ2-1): EAGVAQSPRYKIIEKRQSVAFWCNPISGHATLYWYQQILGQGPKLLIQFQNNGVVDDSQLPKDRFSAERLKGVDSTLKIQPAKLEDSAVYLCASRTMTLRNEQFFGPGTRLTVL.

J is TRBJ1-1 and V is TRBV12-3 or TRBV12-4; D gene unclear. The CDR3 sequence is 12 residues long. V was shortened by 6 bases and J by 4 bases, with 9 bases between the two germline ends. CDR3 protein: CASSTSGTEAFF. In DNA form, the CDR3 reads TGTGCCAGCAGCACGTCTGGCACTGAAGCTTTCTTT.

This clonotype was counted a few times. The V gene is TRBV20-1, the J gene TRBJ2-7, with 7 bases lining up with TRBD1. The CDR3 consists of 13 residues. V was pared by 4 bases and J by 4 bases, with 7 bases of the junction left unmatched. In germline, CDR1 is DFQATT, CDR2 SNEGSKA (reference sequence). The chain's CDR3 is CSATRDSIYEQYF. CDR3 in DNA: TGCAGTGCTACCCGGGACAGTATTTACGAGCAGTACTTC.

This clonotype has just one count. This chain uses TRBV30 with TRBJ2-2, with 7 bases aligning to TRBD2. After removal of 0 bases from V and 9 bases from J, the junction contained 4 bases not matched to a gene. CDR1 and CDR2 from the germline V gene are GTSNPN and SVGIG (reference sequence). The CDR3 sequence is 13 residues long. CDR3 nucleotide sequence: TGTGCCTGGAGTGTCGGGGGGTTCCGGGAGCTGTTTTTT. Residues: CAWSVGGFRELFF.

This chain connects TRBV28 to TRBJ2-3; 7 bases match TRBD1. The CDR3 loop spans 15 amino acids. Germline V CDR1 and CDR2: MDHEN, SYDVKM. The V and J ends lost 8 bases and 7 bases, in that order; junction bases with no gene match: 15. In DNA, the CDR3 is TGTGCCAGCGACGCCGCTGGACAGGCCATTAATACGCAGTATTTT. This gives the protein CASDAAGQAINTQYF.

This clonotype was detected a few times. CDR3 region: CASSFLGTSGSPDTQYF. The CDR3 coding sequence is TGCGCCAGCAGCTTTCTGGGGACTAGCGGGAGCCCCGATACGCAGTATTTT. The chain combines TRBV5-1 with TRBJ2-3; 14 bases align to TRBD2. The CDR3 is 17 residues long. V lost 2 bases to trimming and J lost 6 bases; unmatched junction nucleotides: 8. The germline V gene has CDR1 SGHRS and CDR2 YFSETQ.

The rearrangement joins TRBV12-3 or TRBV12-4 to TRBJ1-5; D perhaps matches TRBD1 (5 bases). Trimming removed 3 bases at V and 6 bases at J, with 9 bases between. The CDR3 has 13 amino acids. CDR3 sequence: CASSFMGTQPQHF. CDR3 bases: TGTGCCAGCAGTTTCATGGGGACTCAGCCCCAGCATTTT.

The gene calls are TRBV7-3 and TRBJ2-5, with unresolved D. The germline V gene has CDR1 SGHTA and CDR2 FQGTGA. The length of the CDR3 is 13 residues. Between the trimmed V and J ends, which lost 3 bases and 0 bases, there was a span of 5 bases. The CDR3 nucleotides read TGTGCCAGCAGCTTCGGTTACCAAGAGACCCAGTACTTC. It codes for CASSFGYQETQYF.

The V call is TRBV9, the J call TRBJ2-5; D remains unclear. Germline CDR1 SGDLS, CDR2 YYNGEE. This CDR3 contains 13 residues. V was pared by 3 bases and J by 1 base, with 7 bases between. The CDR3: CASSGKVQETQYF. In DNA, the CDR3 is TGTGCCAGCAGCGGCAAGGTCCAAGAGACCCAGTACTTC.

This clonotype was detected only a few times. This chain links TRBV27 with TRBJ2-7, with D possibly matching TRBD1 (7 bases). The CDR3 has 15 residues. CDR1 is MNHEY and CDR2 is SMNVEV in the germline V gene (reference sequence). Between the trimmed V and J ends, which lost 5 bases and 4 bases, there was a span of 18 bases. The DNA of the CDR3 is TGTGCCAGCAGTCCGCTAGGAGGGGGCATATACGAGCAGTACTTC. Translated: CASSPLGGGIYEQYF.

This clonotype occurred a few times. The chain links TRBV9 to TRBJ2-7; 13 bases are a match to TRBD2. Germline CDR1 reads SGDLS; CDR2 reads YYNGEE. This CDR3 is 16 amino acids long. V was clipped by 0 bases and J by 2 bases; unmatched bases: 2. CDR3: CASSVGTSGGTYEQYF. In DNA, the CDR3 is TGTGCCAGCAGCGTAGGGACTAGCGGGGGAACCTACGAGCAGTACTTC.

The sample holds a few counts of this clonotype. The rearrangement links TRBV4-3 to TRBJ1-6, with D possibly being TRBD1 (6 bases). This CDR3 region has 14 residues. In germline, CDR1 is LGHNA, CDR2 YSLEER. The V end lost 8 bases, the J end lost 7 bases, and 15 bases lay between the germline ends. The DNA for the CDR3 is TGCGCCAGCCGCAAAGACGGACAGAATTCACCCCTCCACTTT. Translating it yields CASRKDGQNSPLHF.

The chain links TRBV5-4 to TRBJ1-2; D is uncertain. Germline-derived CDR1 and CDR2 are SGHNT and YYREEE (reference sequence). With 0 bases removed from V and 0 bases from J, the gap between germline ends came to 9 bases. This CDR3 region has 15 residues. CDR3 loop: CASSLARTSNYGYTF. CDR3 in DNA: TGTGCCAGCAGCTTGGCCAGGACTTCTAACTATGGCTACACCTTC.

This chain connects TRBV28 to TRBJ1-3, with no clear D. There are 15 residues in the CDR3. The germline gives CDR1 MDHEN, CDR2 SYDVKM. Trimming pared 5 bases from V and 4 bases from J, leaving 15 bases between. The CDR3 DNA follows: TGTGCCAGCAGTGGACGGATATCTCCGGGAAACACCATATATTTT. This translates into CASSGRISPGNTIYF.

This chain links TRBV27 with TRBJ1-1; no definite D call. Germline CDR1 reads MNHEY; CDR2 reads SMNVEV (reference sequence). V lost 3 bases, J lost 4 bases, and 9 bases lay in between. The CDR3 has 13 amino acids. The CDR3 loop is CASSFRAGTEAFF. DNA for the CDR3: TGTGCCAGCAGTTTCCGGGCTGGCACTGAAGCTTTCTTT.

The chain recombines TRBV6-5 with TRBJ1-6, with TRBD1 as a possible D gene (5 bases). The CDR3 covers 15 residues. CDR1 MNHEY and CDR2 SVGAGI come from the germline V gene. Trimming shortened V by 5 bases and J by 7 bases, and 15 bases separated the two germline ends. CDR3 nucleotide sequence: TGTGCCAGCAGTCCTGGCAGGGACCGAAATTCACCCCTCCACTTT. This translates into CASSPGRDRNSPLHF.

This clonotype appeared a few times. The CDR3: CASSLAGYNEQFF. CDR3 bases: TGCGCCAGCAGCCTCGCGGGGTACAATGAGCAGTTCTTC. V usage is TRBV4-1 and J usage is TRBJ2-1, with D possibly being TRBD2 (6 bases). This CDR3 contains 13 residues. The germline V and J ends were trimmed by 4 bases and 4 bases, with 8 bases remaining between them. The germline V gene has CDR1 MGHRA and CDR2 YSYEKL.

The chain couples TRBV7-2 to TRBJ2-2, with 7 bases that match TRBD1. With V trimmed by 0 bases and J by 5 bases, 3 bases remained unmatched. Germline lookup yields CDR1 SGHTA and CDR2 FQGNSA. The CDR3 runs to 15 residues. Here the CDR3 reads CASSLAGQSTGELFF. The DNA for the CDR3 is TGTGCCAGCAGCTTAGCGGGACAGAGTACCGGGGAGCTGTTTTTT.

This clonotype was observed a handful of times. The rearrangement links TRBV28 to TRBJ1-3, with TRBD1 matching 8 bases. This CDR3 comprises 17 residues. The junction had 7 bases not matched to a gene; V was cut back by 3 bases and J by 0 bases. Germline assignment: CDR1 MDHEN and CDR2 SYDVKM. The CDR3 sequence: CASSLTGVERSGNTIYF. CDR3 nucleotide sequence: TGTGCCAGCAGTTTGACAGGGGTCGAACGCTCTGGAAACACCATATATTTT.

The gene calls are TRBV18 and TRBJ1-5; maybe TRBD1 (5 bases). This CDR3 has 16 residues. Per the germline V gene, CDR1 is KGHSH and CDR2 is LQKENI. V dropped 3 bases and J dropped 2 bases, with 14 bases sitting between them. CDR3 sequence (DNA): TGTGCCAGCTCACCCCGGGAAGGGGTCGGCAATCAGCCCCAGCATTTT. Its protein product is CASSPREGVGNQPQHF.

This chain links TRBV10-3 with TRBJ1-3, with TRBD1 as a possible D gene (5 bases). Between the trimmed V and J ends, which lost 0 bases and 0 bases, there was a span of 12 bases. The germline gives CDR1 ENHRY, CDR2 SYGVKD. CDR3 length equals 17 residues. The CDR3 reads CAISESGTGSSGNTIYF. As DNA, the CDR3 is TGTGCCATCAGTGAGTCCGGGACGGGGAGCTCTGGAAACACCATATATTTT.

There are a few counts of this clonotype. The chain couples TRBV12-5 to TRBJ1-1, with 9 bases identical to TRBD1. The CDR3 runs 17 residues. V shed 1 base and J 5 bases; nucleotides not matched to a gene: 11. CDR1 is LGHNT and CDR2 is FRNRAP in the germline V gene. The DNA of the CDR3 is TGTGCTAGTGGTTTGGCTACAGGGGGCCCCTTTCGGACTGAAGCTTTCTTT. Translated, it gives CASGLATGGPFRTEAFF.